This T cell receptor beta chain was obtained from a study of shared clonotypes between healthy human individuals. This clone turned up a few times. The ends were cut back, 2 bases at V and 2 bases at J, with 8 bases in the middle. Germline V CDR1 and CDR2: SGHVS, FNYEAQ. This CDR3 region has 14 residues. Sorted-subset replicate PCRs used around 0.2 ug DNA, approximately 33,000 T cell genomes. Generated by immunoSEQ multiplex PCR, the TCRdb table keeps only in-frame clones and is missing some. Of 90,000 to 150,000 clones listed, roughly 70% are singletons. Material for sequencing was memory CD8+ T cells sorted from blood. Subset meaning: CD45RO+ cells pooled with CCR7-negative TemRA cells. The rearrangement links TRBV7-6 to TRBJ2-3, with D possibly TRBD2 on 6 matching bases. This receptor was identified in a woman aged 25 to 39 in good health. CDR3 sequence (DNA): TGTGCCAGCAGCTTAAGGGAGGTCACAGATACGCAGTATTTT. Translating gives CASSLREVTDTQYF.